These 16 T cell receptor beta chains originate from one sample sequenced in a study of CD4 T cells in relation to SARS-CoV-2 and coronaviruses (dated by TCRdb to 2020 to 2022). CD4+ T cells from unexposed donors were collected before the COVID-19 pandemic (2011-2018). After roughly 11 days of culture, CD4+ T cells were isolated with the EasySep CD4+ T cell isolation kit. The protocol used for the library was the immunoSEQ multiplex PCR assay. In its TCRdb copy, this immuneACCESS table keeps in-frame sequences only and misses some clones. Where compared with another copy, unresolved V genes explain less than half of these, and the others have no known cause. The sample yields some 20,000 clones; about three quarters were counted once. The ten largest clones capture 14% of the sample. These TCRs' antigens remain unknown. Source material: CD4+ T cells from PBMCs, cultured in vitro. These receptor sequences come from a human donor in good health.

V usage is TRBV7-7 and J usage is TRBJ2-5; D might be TRBD2 (5 bases). Between the trimmed V and J ends, which lost 0 bases and 1 base, there was a span of 9 bases. Germline V CDR1 and CDR2: SSHAT, FNYEAQ (reference sequence). The CDR3 sequence is 15 residues long. The CDR3 nucleotides read TGTGCCAGCAGCTTAGCCGGGGTTGGCCAAGAGACCCAGTACTTC. Residues: CASSLAGVGQETQYF.

The gene calls are TRBV6-2 or TRBV6-3 and TRBJ1-1, with 8 bases that match TRBD1. V lost 5 bases, J lost 1 base, and 0 bases stayed unmatched. Germline CDR1 and CDR2: MNHEY and SVGEGT. The CDR3 is 13 residues long. The CDR3 sequence: CASSDRGNTEAFF. The CDR3 region has the DNA TGTGCCAGCAGTGACAGGGGGAACACTGAAGCTTTCTTT.

V gene TRBV12-3 or TRBV12-4 combines with J gene TRBJ2-1; D might be TRBD2 (6 bases). The V and J ends lost 5 bases and 11 bases respectively, with 16 bases between them. This CDR3 spans 13 amino acids. The chain's CDR3 is CASSLNQEGKQFF. The CDR3 DNA sequence: TGTGCCAGCAGTCTTAACCAGGAGGGAAAGCAGTTCTTC.

The chain is built from TRBV6-5 and TRBJ1-5; D unclear. V lost 6 bases and J lost 8, with 17 bases in between. Germline V CDR1 and CDR2: MNHEY, SVGAGI. The CDR3 consists of 14 residues. The CDR3, as DNA: TGTGCCAGCAGACGCGGGTTAAGGGTAGAGCCCCAGCATTTT. This translates into CASRRGLRVEPQHF.

The rearrangement joins TRBV28 to TRBJ2-6; 9 bases line up with TRBD1. V shed 8 bases and J 2 bases; nucleotides not matched to a gene: 10. The CDR3 extends over 17 amino acids. From germline, CDR1 is MDHEN and CDR2 SYDVKM. This chain's CDR3 is CASSSGQGRTGANVLTF. The CDR3 DNA reads TGTGCCAGCTCATCGGGACAGGGACGGACTGGGGCCAACGTCCTGACTTTC.

This clone occurred a few times. J is TRBJ1-1 and V is TRBV14; D unclear. With 4 bases removed from V and 10 bases from J, the gap between germline ends came to 13 bases. The CDR3 is 12 amino acids. CDR1 and CDR2 (germline): SGHDN, FVKESK. CDR3 amino acids: CASSRGGIGAFF. DNA for the CDR3: TGTGCCAGCAGCCGGGGAGGTATCGGAGCTTTCTTT.

The chain joins TRBV18 to TRBJ1-4; D might be TRBD1 (5 bases). The CDR3 extends over 14 amino acids. Germline loops: CDR1 KGHSH, CDR2 LQKENI. V was pared by 3 bases and J by 4 bases, with 9 bases between. This chain's CDR3 is CASSPAGNNEKLFF. DNA for the CDR3: TGTGCCAGCTCACCGGCAGGGAATAATGAAAAACTGTTTTTT. The full variable domain, completed using reference TRBV18 and TRBJ1-4, is NAGVMQNPRHLVRRRGQEARLRCSPMKGHSHVYWYRQLPEEGLKFMVYLQKENIIDESGMPKERFSAEFPKEGPSILRIQQVVRGDSAAYFCASSPAGNNEKLFFGSGTQLSVL.

This clone has a single count. The J gene is TRBJ1-5, the V gene TRBV5-6; D remains ambiguous. This CDR3 comprises 14 residues. The germline CDR1 and CDR2 sequences are SGHDT and YYEEEE. Trimming took off 0 bases at V and 5 bases at J, with 9 bases between the two ends. In DNA, the CDR3 is TGTGCCAGCAGCTTGGCCTTGGCTTATCAGCCCCAGCATTTT. It specifies CASSLALAYQPQHF.

The V and J genes are TRBV28 and TRBJ1-5; D is possibly TRBD1 (5 bases). Germline V gene data show CDR1 as MDHEN and CDR2 as SYDVKM. The CDR3 runs 15 residues. V was clipped by 3 bases and J by 5 bases, with 14 bases between them. CDR3 loop: CASSFPQSRDQPQHF. CDR3 coding DNA: TGTGCCAGCAGTTTCCCGCAGAGCAGGGATCAGCCCCAGCATTTT.

V usage is TRBV6-2 or TRBV6-3 and J usage is TRBJ2-1; D uncertain. The germline V and J ends were trimmed by 0 bases and 11 bases, with 11 bases remaining between them. Germline-derived CDR1 and CDR2 are MNHEY and SVGEGT. This CDR3 has 13 residues. The CDR3 loop reads CASSYSVSHKQFF. In DNA, the CDR3 is TGTGCCAGCAGTTACTCGGTGTCCCACAAGCAGTTCTTC.

This chain connects TRBV29-1 to TRBJ2-5; 13 positions match TRBD2. This CDR3 has 13 residues. V shed 6 bases, J shed 5 bases, and the junction held 3 bases outside the gene matches. The germline V gene has CDR1 SQVTM and CDR2 ANQGSEA. The DNA for the CDR3 is TGCAGCGTGTGGACTAGCGGGGGTGAGACCCAGTACTTC. Protein product: CSVWTSGGETQYF.

The J gene is TRBJ2-3, the V gene TRBV3-1 (or the pseudogene TRBV3-2); D gene unclear. Trimming took off 0 bases at V and 6 bases at J, with 10 bases between the two ends. Germline loops: CDR1 LGHDT, CDR2 YNNKEL (reference sequence). The CDR3 consists of 14 residues. The CDR3 reads CASSQDGVVDTQYF. The CDR3 nucleotides read TGTGCCAGCAGCCAAGATGGGGTGGTGGATACGCAGTATTTT.

In this sample, this clone turned up a few times. Other DNA sequences in this specimen translate into the identical CDR3. V is TRBV6-2 or TRBV6-3 and J is TRBJ2-7; 12 bases fit TRBD2. The CDR3 has 15 residues. The V gene's germline CDR1 is MNHEY and CDR2 SVGEGT. The junction had 3 bases not matched to a gene; V was cut back by 3 bases and J by 3 bases. The CDR3, as DNA: TGTGCCAGCAGTTATGGACTAGCGGGAAGCTACGAGCAGTACTTC. Its protein product is CASSYGLAGSYEQYF.

The J gene is TRBJ1-3, the V gene TRBV9; TRBD1 matches 8 bases. The V segment lost 2 bases and the J segment 4 bases; nucleotides outside the gene matches: 14. The length of the CDR3 is 18 residues. Germline assignment: CDR1 SGDLS and CDR2 YYNGEE. The CDR3 bases are TGTGCCAGCAGCGTGGGGTCAGGGGGCTCCTCGGGAGGAAACACCATATATTTT. Translated, it gives CASSVGSGGSSGGNTIYF.

This chain links TRBV10-1 with TRBJ1-1; D is ambiguous. The CDR3 contains 13 residues. CDR1 is WNHNN, CDR2 SYGVQD, per germline (reference sequence). V gave up 3 bases and J gave up 11 bases, with 16 bases separating them. The CDR3 loop is CASSDPGAGSAFF. In nucleotides, the CDR3 is TGCGCCAGCAGTGATCCCGGTGCCGGGAGTGCTTTCTTT.

The count of this clone is one. The chain recombines TRBV7-9 with TRBJ2-4; TRBD2 aligns across 8 bases. The germline V gene has CDR1 SEHNR and CDR2 FQNEAQ (reference sequence). V lost 1 base and J lost 7; bases outside the gene matches: 3. The CDR3 spans 14 residues. The CDR3 sequence: CASSLVREGNIQYF. The CDR3 DNA sequence: TGTGCCAGCAGCTTAGTACGGGAGGGGAACATTCAGTACTTC.